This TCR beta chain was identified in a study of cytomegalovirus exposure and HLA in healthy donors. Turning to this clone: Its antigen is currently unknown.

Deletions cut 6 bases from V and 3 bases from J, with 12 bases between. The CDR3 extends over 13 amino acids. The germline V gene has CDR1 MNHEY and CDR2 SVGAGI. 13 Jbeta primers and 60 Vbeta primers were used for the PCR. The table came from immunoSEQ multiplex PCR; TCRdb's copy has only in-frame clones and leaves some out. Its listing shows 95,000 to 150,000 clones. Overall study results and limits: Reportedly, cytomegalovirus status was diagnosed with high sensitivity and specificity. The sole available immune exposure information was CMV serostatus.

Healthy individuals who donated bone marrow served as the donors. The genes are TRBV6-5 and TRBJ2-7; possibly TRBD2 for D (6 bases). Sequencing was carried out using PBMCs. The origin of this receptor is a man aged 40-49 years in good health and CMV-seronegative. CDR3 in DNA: TGTGCCAGCAGGGGGACTGAGAGCTACGAGCAGTACTTC. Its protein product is CASRGTESYEQYF.